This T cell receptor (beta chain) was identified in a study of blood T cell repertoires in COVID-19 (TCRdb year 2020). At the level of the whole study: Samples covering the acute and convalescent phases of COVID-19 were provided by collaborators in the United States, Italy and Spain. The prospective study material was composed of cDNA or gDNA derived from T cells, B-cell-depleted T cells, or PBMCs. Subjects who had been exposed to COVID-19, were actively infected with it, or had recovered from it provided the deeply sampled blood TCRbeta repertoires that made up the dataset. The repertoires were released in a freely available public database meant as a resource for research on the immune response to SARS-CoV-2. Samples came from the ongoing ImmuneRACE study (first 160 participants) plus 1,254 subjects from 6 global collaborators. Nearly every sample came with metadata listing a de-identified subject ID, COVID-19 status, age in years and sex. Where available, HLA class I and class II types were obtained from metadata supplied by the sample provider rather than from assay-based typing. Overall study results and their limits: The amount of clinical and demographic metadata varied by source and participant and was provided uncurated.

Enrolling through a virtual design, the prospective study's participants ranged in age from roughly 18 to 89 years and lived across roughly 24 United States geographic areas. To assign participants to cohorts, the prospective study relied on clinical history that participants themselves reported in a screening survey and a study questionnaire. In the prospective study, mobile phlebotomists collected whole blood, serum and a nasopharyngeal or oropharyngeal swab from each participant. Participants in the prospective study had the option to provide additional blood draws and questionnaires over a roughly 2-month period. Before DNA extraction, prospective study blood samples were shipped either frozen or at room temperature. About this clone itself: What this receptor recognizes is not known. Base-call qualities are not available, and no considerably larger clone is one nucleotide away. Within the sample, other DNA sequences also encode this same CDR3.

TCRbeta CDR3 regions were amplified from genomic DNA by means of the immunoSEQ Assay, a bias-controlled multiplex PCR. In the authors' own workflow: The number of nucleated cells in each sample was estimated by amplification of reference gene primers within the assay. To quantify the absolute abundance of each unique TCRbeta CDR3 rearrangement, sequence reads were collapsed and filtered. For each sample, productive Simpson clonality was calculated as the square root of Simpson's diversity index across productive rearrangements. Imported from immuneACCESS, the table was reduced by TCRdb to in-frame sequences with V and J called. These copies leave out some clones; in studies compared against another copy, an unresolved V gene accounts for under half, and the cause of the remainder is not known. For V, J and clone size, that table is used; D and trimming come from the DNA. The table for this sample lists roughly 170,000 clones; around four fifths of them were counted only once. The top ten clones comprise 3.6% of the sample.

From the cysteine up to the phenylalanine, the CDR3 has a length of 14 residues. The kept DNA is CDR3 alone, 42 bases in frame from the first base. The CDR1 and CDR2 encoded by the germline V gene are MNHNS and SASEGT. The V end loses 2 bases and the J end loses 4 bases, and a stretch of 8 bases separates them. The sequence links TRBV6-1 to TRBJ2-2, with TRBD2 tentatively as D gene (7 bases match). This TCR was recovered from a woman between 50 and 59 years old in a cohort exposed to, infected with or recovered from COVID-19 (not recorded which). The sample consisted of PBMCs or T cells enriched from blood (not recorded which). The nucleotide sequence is TGTGCCAGCAGTGAAAGGGGGGGCACCGGGGAGCTGTTTTTT. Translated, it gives CASSERGGTGELFF.